This TCR beta chain was obtained from a study of shared clonotypes between healthy human individuals. Study-level background: Donor ages ranged 18 to 49 years: two women, a few men.

PCR replicates performed on unsorted PBMC used approximately 320 ng DNA, approximately 30,000 T cell genomes. Some clones are missing from TCRdb's copy, which holds only in-frame ones; the method was immunoSEQ multiplex PCR. The sample holds about 530,000 clones, about 79% seen once. The V and J ends lost 5 bases and 7 bases respectively, with 18 bases between them. The CDR3 loop spans 14 amino acids. Per germline, CDR1 MDHEN and CDR2 SYDVKM. The rearrangement links TRBV28 to TRBJ2-7; TRBD2 might be the D (5 bases). Sequenced: PBMCs. The sequence came from a woman aged 40 to 50 in good health. Some clones in this sample may be carry-over from other donors' samples. This chain's CDR3 is CASSGRGLLTEQYF. The CDR3 coding sequence is TGTGCCAGCAGTGGTCGAGGACTGTTGACGGAGCAGTACTTC.